This T cell receptor (beta chain) was identified during a study of blood T cell repertoires in COVID-19. Looking at the study overall: COVID-19 samples, acute and convalescent, were from the United States, Italy and Spain. Sources were T cells, B-cell-depleted T cells, or PBMCs; the material itself was cDNA or gDNA.

The CDR3 is 13 residues long. Trimming took 4 bases from V and 4 from J, leaving 8 bases between them. Germline V gene data show CDR1 as MNHNY and CDR2 as SVGAGI (reference sequence). The authors' processing: Scientists estimated how many nucleated cells there were by amplifying reference gene primers. Generated by immunoSEQ multiplex PCR, the TCRdb table keeps only in-frame clones and is missing some. The DNA gave D and trimming, while V, J and clone size come from that table. The sample includes 85,000 to 100,000 clones, around 81% of them seen just once. The specimen sequenced was peripheral blood. The source is a man aged 50 to 60 who had recovered from COVID-19. The chain recombines TRBV6-6 with TRBJ1-5; D gene ambiguous. CDR3 sequence: CASSWAANQPQHF. In nucleotides, the CDR3 is TGTGCCAGCAGTTGGGCAGCAAATCAGCCCCAGCATTTT.